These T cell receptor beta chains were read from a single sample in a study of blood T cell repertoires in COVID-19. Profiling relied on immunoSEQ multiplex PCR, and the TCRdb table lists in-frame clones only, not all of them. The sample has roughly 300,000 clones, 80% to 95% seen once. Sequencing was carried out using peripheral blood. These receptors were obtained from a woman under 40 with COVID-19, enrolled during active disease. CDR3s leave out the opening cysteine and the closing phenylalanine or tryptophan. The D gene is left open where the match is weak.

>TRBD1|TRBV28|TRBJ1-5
ASSTGQGMNQPQH
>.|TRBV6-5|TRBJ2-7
ASSYSRAGSAYEQY
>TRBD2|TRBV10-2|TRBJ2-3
ASSESQLADTDTQY
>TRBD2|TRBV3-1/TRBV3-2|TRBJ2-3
ASSQGVAGWSDTQY
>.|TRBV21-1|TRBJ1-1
ASSKNPEAPGQKNLNTEAF
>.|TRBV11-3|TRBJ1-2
ASSLFSQVGANYGYT
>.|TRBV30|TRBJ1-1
AWRGGYATEAF
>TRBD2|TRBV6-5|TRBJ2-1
ASRGEAGGYNEQF
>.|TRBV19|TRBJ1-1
ASSIGEPANTEAF
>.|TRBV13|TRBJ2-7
ASSLGLGAGVGEQY
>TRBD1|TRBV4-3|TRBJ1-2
ASSGTGDWGYT
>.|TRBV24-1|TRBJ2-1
ATARRQGFNEQF
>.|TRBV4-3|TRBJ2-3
ASSQVAGLAKDTQY
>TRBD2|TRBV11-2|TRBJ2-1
ASSPWTSGMREQF
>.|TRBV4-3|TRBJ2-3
ASSQEGSAGGSITDTQY
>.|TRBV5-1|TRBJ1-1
ASSLADEAF
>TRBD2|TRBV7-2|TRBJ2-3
ASSFSVSGSHTDTQY
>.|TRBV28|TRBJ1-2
ASTVGGAREDYGYT
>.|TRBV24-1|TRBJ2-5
ATSDFTGETQY
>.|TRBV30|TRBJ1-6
AWRAGPRYNSPLH
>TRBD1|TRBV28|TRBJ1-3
ASSFPGTGRNTIY
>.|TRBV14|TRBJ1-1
ASSQDTGGTEAF
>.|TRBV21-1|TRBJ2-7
ASSRVAGGCNEQY
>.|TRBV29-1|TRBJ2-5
SSLGQGRWETQY
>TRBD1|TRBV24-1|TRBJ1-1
ATSDSRTGEAF
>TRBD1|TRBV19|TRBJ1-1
ASSMSDRAFEAF
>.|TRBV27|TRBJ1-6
ASSLTRGSPLH
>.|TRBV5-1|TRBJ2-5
ASTQTGQLQETQY
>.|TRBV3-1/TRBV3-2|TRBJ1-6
ASSQEVGNSPLH
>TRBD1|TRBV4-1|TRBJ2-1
ASSQGAGTAYNEQF
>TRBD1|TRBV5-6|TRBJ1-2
ASSPDRNYGYT
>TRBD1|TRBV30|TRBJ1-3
AWSAGTVSGNTIY
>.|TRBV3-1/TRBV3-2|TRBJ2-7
ASSQDGSGRQQY
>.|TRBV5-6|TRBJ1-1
ASSPDLEAF
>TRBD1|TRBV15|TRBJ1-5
ATSKGQGYNQPQH
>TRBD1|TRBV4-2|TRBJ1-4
ASSPTGGATNEKLF
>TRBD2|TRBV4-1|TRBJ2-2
ASSPGLAVTGELF
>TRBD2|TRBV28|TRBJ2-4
ASSFGGLAKNIQY
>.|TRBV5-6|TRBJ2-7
ASSLAPGNLYEQY
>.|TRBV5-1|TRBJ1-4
ASSLGAGDNEKLF
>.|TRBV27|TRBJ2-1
ASSPIRSSSYNEQF
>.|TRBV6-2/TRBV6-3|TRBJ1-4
ASSRSRGGGEKLF